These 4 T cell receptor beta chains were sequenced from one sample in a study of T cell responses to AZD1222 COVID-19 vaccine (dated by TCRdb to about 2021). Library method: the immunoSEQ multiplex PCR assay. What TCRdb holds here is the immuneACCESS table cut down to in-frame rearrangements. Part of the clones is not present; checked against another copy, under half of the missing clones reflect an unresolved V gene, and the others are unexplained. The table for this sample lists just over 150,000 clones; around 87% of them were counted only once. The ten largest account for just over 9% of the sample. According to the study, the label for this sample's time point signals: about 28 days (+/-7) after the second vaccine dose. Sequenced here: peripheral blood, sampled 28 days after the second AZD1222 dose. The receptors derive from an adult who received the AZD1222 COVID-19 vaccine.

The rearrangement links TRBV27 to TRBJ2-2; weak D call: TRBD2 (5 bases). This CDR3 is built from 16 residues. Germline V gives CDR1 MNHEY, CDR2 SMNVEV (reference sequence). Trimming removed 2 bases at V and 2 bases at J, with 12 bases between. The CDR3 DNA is TGTGCCAGCAGTTTAAATTGGCGGGCTAACACCGGGGAGCTGTTTTTT. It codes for CASSLNWRANTGELFF.

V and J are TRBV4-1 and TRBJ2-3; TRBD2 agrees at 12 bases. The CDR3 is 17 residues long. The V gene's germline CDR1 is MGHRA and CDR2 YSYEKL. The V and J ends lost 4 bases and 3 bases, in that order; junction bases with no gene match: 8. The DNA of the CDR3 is TGCGCCAGCAGCCTAGGACTAGCGGGAAAGGAGACAGATACGCAGTATTTT. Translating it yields CASSLGLAGKETDTQYF.

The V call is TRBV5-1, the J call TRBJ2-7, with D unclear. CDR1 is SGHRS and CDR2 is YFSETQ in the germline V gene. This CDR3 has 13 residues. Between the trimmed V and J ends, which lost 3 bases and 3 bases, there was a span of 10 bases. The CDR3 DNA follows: TGCGCCAGCAGCTCTCCTGGTCGCTACGAGCAGTACTTC. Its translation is CASSSPGRYEQYF.

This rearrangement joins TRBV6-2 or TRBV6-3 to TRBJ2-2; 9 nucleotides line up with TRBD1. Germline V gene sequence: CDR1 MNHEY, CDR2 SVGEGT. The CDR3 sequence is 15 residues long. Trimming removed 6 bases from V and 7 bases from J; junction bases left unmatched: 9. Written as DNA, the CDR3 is TGTGCCAGCAGCCGAGGGACAGGGAGAGGCGGGGAGCTGTTTTTT. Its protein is CASSRGTGRGGELFF.